The T cell receptor beta chain under discussion was sequenced for a study of blood T cell repertoires in COVID-19. Study details: Samples representing acute and convalescent COVID-19 were sourced from the United States, Italy and Spain. T cells, B-cell-depleted T cells, or PBMCs supplied cDNA or gDNA.

The authors' processing: Estimates of nucleated cell counts were drawn from the amplification of reference gene primers. Repertoires were generated with immunoSEQ multiplex PCR, while TCRdb's copy carries only in-frame clones and drops some. Clone size and V and J calls were adopted from that table, with D and trimming inferred from the DNA. The data show tens of thousands of clones, roughly 90% seen once. CDR1 SNHLY and CDR2 FYNNEI come from the germline V gene. V dropped 4 bases and J dropped 0 bases, with 12 bases sitting between them. The CDR3 extends over 15 amino acids. This receptor was taken from a man aged 70 or older with active COVID-19. The sample comprised peripheral blood. The J gene is TRBJ2-5, the V gene TRBV2; maybe TRBD1 (5 bases). CDR3 protein: CASSGQGTHQETQYF. The CDR3 DNA sequence: TGTGCCAGCAGTGGGCAGGGAACCCACCAAGAGACCCAGTACTTC.